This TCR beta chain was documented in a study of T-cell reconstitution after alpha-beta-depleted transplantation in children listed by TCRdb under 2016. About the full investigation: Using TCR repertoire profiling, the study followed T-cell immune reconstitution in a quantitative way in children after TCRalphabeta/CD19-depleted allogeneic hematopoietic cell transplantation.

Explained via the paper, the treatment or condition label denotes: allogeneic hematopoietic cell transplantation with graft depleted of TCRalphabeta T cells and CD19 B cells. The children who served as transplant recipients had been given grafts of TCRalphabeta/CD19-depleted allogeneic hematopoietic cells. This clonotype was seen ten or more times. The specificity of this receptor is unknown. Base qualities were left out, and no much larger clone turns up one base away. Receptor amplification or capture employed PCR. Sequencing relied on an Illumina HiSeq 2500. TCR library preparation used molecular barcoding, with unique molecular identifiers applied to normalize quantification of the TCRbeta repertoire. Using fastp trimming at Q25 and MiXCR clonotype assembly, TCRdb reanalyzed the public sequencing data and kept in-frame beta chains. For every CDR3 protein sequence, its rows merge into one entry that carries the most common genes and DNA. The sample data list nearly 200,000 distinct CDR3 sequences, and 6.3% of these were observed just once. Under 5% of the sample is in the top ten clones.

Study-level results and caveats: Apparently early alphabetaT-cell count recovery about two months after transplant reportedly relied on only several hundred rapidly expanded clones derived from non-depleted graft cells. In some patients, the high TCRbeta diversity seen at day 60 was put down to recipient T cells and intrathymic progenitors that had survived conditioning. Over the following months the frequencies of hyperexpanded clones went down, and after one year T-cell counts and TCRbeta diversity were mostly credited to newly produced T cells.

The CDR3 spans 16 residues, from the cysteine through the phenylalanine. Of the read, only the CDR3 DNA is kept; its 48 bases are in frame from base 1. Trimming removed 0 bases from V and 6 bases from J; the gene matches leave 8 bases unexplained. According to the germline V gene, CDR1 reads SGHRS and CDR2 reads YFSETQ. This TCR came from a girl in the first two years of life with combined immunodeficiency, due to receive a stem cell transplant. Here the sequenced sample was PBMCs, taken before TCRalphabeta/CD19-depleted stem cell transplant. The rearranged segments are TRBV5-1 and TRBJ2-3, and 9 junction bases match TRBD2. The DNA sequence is TGCGCCAGCAGCTTGGAACTAGCGGGTCAGCTCGATACGCAGTATTTT. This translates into CASSLELAGQLDTQYF.